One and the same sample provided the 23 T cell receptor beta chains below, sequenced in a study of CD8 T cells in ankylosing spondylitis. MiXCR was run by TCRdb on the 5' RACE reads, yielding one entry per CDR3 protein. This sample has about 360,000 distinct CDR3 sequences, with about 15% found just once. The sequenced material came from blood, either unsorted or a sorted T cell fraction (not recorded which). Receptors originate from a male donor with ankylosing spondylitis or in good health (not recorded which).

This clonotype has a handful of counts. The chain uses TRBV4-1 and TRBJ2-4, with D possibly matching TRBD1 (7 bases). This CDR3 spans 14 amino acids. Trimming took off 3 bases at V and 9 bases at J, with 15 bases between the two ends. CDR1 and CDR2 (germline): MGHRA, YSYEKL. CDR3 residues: CASSQVGQEGIQYF. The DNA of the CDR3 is TGCGCCAGCAGCCAGGTTGGACAGGAGGGCATTCAGTACTTC.

The DNA for the CDR3 is TGTGCCAGCAGTGGGGGACAAAGTGTAATCTCTGGAAACACCATATATTTT. It yields the protein CASSGGQSVISGNTIYF. The chain links TRBV12-3 or TRBV12-4 to TRBJ1-3; D perhaps matches TRBD1 (6 bases). The CDR3 consists of 17 residues. Trimming removed 5 bases at V and 0 bases at J, with 17 bases between.

This CDR3 is CSARDRDRKETQYF. DNA for the CDR3: TGCAGTGCTAGAGATAGGGACAGGAAAGAGACCCAGTACTTC. The chain combines TRBV20-1 with TRBJ2-5, with 8 bases lining up with TRBD1. The V gene's germline CDR1 is DFQATT and CDR2 SNEGSKA (reference sequence). V was clipped by 0 bases and J by 3 bases; unmatched bases: 3. CDR3 size: 14 residues.

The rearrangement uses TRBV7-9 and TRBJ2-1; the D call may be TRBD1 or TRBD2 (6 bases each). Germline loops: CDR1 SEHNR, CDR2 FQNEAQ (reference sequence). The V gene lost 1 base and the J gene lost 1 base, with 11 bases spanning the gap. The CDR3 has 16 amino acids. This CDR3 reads CASSLGGAMSYNEQFF. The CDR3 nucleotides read TGTGCCAGCAGCTTAGGGGGGGCGATGTCCTACAATGAGCAGTTCTTC.

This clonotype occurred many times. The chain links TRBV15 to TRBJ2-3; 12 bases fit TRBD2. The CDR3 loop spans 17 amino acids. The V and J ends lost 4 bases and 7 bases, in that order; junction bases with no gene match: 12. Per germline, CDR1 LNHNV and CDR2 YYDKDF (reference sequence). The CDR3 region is CATSTPRLAGDMNTQYF. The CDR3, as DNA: TGTGCCACCAGCACGCCTAGACTAGCGGGAGATATGAATACGCAGTATTTT. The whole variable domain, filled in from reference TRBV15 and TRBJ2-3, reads DAMVIQNPRYQVTQFGKPVTLSCSQTLNHNVMYWYQQKSSQAPKLLFHYYDKDFNNEADTPDNFQSRRPNTSFCFLDIRSPGLGDTAMYLCATSTPRLAGDMNTQYFGPGTRLTVL.

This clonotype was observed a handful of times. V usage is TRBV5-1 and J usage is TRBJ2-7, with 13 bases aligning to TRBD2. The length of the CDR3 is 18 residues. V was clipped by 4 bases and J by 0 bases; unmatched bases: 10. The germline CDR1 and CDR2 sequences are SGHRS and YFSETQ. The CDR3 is CASSVGLAGEHFSYEQYF. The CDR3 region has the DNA TGCGCCAGCAGCGTCGGACTAGCGGGAGAGCACTTCTCCTACGAGCAGTACTTC.

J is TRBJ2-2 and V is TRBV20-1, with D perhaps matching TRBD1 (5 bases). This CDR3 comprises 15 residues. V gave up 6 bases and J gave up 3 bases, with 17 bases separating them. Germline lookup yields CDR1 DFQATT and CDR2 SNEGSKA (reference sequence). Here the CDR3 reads CSAGIQGWDTGELFF. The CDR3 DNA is TGCAGTGCCGGAATTCAGGGATGGGACACCGGGGAGCTGTTTTTT.

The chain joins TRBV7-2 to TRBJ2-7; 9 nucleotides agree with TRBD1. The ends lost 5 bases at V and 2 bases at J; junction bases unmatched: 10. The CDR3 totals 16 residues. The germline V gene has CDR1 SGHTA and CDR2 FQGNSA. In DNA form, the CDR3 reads TGTGCCAGCAGCGCCCGTTGGGGACAGGGTCCCTACGAGCAGTACTTC. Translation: CASSARWGQGPYEQYF.

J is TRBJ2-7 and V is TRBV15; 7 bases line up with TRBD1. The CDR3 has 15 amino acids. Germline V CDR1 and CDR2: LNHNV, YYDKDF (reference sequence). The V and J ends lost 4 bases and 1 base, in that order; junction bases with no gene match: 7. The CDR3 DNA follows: TGTGCCACCAGCACCTGGGACAGTCCATCCTACGAGCAGTACTTC. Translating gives CATSTWDSPSYEQYF.

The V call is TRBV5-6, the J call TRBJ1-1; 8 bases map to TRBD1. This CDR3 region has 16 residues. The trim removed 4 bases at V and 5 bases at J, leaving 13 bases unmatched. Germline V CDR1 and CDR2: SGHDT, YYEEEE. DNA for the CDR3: TGTGCCAGCAGCCCCGGGACAGGACTCTTTGGGACTGAAGCTTTCTTT. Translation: CASSPGTGLFGTEAFF.

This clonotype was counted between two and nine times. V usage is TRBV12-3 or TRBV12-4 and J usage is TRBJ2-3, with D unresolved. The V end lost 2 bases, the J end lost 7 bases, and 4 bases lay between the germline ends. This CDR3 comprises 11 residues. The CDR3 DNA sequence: TGTGCCAGCAGTTTAAAAAATACGCAGTATTTT. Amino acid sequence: CASSLKNTQYF.

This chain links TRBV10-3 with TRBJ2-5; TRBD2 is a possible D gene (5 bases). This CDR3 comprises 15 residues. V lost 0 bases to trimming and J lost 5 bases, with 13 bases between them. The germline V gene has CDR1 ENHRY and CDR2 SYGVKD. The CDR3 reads CAISESMGVGETQYF. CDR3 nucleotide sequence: TGTGCCATCAGTGAGTCGATGGGAGTAGGGGAGACCCAGTACTTC.

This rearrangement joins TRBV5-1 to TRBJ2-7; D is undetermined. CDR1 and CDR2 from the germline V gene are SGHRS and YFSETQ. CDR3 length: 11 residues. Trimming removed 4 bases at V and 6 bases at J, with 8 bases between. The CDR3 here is CASSHGSEQYF. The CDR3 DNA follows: TGCGCCAGCAGCCACGGTAGCGAGCAGTACTTC.

For the CDR3, the DNA is TGTGCCAGCAGCACACAATATCTAGAGGCCGGGGAGCTGTTTTTT. Translating gives CASSTQYLEAGELFF. The chain couples TRBV7-9 to TRBJ2-2; the D is unclear. V shed 5 bases and J shed 6 bases, with 16 bases lying between them. This CDR3 spans 15 amino acids. CDR1 is SEHNR, CDR2 FQNEAQ, per germline (reference sequence).

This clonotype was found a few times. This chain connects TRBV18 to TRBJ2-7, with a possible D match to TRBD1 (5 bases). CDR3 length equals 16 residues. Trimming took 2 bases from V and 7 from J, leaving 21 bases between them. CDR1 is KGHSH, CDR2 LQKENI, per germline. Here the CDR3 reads CASSPYSGSQGDEQYF. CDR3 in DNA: TGTGCCAGCTCACCATACTCGGGCTCCCAGGGTGATGAGCAGTACTTC. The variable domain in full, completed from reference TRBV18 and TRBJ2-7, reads NAGVMQNPRHLVRRRGQEARLRCSPMKGHSHVYWYRQLPEEGLKFMVYLQKENIIDESGMPKERFSAEFPKEGPSILRIQQVVRGDSAAYFCASSPYSGSQGDEQYFGPGTRLTVT.

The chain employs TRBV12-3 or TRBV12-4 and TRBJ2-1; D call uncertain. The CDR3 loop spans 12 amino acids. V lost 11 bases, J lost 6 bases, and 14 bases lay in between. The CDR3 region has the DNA TGTGCCTGCCAGCTAGGTCTCAATGAGCAGTTCTTC. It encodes CACQLGLNEQFF.

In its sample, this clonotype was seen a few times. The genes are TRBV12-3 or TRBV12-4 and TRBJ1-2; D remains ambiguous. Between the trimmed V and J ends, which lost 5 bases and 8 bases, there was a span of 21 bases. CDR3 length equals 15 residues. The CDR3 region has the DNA TGTGCCAGCAGTAGTTGGATGGAGGAACTCTGGGGCTACACCTTC. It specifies CASSSWMEELWGYTF.

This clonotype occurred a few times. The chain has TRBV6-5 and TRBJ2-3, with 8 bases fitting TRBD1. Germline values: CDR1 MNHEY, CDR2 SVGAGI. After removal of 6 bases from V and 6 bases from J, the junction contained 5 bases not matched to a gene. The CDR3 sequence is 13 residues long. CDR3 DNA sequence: TGTGCCAGCAGCTACAGGGGGGTCGATACGCAGTATTTT. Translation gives CASSYRGVDTQYF.

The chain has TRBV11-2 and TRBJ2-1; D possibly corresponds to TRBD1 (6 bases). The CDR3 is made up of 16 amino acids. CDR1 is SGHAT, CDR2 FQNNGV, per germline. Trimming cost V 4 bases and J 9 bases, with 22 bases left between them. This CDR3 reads CASSSSFVPGDGEQFF. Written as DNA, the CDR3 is TGTGCCAGCAGCTCAAGTTTCGTCCCAGGGGATGGTGAGCAGTTCTTC.

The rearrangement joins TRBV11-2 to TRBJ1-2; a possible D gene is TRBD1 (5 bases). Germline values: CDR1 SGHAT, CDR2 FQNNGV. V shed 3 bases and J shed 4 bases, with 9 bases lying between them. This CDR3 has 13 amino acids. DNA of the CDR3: TGTGCCAGCAGCTTTGCCGGGACCTATGGCTACACCTTC. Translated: CASSFAGTYGYTF.

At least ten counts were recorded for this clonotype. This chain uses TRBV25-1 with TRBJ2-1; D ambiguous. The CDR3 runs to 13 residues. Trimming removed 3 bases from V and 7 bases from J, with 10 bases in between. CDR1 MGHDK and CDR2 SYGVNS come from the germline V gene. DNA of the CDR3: TGTGCCAGCAGTGACAGTTTACGGAATGAGCAGTTCTTC. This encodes CASSDSLRNEQFF.

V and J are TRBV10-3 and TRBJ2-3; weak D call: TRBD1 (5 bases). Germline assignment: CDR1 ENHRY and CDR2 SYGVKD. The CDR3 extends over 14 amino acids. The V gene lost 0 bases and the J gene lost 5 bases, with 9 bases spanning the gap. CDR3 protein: CAISESGRLDTQYF. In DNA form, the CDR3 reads TGTGCCATCAGTGAGTCGGGGCGCTTAGATACGCAGTATTTT.

The CDR3 DNA is TGTGCCAGCAAATCAAAGGGGTTGTGGAATACGCAGTATTTT. Translation: CASKSKGLWNTQYF. The gene calls are TRBV2 and TRBJ2-3; D perhaps matches TRBD1 (5 bases). Germline V gene sequence: CDR1 SNHLY, CDR2 FYNNEI. Trimming shortened V by 7 bases and J by 7 bases, and 18 bases separated the two germline ends. The CDR3 length is 14 residues.